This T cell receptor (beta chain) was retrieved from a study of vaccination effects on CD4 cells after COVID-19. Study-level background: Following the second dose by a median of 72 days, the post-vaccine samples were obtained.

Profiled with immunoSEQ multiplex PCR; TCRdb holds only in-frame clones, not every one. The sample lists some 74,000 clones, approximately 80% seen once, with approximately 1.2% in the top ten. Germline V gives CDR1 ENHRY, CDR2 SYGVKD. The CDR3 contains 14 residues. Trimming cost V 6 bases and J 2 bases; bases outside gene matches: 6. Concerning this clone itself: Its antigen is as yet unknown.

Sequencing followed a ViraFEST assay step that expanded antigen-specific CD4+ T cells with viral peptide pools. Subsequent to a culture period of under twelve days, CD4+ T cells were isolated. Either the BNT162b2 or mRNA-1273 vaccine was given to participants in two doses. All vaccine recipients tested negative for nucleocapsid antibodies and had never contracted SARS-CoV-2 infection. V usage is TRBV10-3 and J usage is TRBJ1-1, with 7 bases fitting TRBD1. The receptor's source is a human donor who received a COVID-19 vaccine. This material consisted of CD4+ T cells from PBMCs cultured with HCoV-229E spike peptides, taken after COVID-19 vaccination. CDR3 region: CAIRGWDSNTEAFF. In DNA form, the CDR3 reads TGTGCCATCAGGGGATGGGACAGTAACACTGAAGCTTTCTTT.